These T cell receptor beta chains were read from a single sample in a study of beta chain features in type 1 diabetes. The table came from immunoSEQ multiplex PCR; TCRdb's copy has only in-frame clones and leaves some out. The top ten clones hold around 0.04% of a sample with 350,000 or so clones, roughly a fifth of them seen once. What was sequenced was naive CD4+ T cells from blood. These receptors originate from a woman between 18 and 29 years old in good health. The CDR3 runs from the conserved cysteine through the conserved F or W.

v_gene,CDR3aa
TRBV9,CASSPGQVRSGANVLTF
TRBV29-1,CSANPPGNEQFF
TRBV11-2,CASSPRGNTIYF
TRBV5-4,CASSVTSGDEQFF
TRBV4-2,CASSQGDASGSYEQYF
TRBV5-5,CASSSRLAGGQETQYF
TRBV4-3,CASSQLRRGRSTDTQYF
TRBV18,CASSQKQGGETQYF
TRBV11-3,CASSLGRGHSQPQHF
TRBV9,CASSFDRGDYNEQFF
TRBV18,CASSRSGINQPQHF
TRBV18,CASSPRQGGQETQYF
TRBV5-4,CASSRDSNEKLFF
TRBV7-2,CASKESSGSYEQYF
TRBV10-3,CAISVAGDQETQYF
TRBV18,CASSPGTGNEQFF
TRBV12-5,CASGLDSPPGMAFF
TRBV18,CASSPSTSGNNEQFF
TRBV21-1,CASWTGATDTQYF
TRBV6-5,CASSYVGFRNSPLHF
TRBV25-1,CASSRSRQGAREQYF
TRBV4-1,CASSLYGFADEQYF
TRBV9,CASSVRDFHYEQYF
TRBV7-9,CASSLAQGPFGPQHF
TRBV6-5,CASQFSGGAGNEQFF
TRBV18,CASSPFQAGSGETQYF
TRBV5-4,CASSDKRFGTGELFF